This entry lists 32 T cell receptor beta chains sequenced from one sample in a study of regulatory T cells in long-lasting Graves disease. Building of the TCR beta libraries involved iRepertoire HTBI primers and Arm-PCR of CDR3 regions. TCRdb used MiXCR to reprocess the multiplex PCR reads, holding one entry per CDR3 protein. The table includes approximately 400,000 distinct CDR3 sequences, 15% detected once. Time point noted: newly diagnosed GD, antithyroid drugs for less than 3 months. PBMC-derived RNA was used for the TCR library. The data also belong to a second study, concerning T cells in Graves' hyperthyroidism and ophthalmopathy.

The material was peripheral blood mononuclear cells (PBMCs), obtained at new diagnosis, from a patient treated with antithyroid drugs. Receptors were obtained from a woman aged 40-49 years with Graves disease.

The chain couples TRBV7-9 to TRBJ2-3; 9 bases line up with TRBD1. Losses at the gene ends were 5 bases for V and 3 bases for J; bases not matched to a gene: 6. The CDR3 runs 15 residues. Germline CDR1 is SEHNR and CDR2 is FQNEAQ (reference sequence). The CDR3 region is CASSIRDRETDTQYF. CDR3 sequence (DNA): TGTGCCAGCAGCATCCGGGACAGGGAAACAGATACGCAGTATTTT.

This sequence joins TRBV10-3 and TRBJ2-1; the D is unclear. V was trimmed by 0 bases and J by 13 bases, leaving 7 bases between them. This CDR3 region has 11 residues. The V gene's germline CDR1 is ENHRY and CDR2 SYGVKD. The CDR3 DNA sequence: TGTGCCATCAGTGAGTCTTGGGTTCAGTTCTTC. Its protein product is CAISESWVQFF.

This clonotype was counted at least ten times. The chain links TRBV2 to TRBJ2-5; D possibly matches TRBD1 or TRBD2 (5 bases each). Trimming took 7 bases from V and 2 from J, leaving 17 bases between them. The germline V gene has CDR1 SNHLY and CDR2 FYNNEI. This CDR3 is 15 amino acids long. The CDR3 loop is CASKWGKGSQETQYF. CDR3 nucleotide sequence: TGTGCCAGCAAATGGGGGAAAGGGAGTCAAGAGACCCAGTACTTC.

CDR3 in DNA: TGTGCCATCAGTGAGTCAGGGGGCGATGTTAGTGGCTACACCTTC. Translating gives CAISESGGDVSGYTF. The chain is built from TRBV10-3 and TRBJ1-2; 7 nucleotides align to TRBD1. Germline CDR1 reads ENHRY; CDR2 reads SYGVKD. V lost 0 bases to trimming and J lost 7 bases; unmatched junction nucleotides: 8. The CDR3 covers 15 residues.

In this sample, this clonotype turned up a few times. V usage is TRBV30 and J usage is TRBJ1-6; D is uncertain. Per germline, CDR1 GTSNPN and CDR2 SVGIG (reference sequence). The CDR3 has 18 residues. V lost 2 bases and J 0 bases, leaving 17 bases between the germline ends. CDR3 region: CAWSPPRGGSSYNSPLHF. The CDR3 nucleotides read TGTGCCTGGAGTCCCCCTAGAGGCGGGAGCTCCTATAATTCACCCCTCCACTTT. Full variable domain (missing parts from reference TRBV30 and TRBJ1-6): SQTIHQWPATLVQPVGSPLSLECTVEGTSNPNLYWYRQAAGRGLQLLFYSVGIGQISSEVPQNLSASRPQDRQFILSSKKLLLSDSGFYLCAWSPPRGGSSYNSPLHFGNGTRLTVT.

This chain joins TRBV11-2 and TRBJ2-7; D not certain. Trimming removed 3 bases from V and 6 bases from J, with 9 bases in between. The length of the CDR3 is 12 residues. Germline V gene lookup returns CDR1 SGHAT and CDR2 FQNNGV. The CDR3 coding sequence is TGTGCCAGCAGCTTTCGGGTGTTCGAGCAGTACGTC. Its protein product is CASSFRVFEQYV.

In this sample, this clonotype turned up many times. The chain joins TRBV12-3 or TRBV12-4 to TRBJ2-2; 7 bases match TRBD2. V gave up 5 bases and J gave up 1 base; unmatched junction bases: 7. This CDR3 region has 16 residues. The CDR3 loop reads CASSPAWGGNTGELFF. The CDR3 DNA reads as TGTGCCAGCAGTCCAGCCTGGGGGGGGAACACCGGGGAGCTGTTTTTT.

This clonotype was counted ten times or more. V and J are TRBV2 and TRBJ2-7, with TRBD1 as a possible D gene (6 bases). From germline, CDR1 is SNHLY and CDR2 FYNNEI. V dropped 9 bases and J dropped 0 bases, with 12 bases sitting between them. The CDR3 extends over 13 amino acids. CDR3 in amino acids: CARQGPTSYEQYF. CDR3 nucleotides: TGTGCCAGACAGGGTCCTACCTCCTACGAGCAGTACTTC.

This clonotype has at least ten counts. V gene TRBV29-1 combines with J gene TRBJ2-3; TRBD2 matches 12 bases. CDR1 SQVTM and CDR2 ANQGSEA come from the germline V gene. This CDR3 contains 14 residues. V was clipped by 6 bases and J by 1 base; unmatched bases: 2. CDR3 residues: CSVRTSGGTDTQYF. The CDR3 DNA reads TGCAGCGTCCGGACTAGCGGGGGCACAGATACGCAGTATTTT.

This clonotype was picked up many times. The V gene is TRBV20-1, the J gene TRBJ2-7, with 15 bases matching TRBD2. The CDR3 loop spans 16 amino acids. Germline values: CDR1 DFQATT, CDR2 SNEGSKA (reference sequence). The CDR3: CSGRTSGRAGSSEQYF. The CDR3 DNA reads TGCAGCGGGAGGACTAGCGGGAGGGCCGGTAGCTCCGAGCAGTACTTC.

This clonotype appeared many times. The CDR3 reads CASSLSGFSSEQFF. The CDR3 DNA reads TGTGCCAGCAGTTTATCAGGCTTCTCGAGTGAGCAGTTCTTC. The chain couples TRBV28 to TRBJ2-1, with D hard to call. V was trimmed by 1 base and J by 9 bases, leaving 13 bases between them. Germline values: CDR1 MDHEN, CDR2 SYDVKM. This CDR3 region has 14 residues. Full variable domain (outside the CDR3, taken from reference TRBV28 and TRBJ2-1): DVKVTQSSRYLVKRTGEKVFLECVQDMDHENMFWYRQDPGLGLRLIYFSYDVKMKEKGDIPEGYSVSREKKERFSLILESASTNQTSMYLCASSLSGFSSEQFFGPGTRLTVL.

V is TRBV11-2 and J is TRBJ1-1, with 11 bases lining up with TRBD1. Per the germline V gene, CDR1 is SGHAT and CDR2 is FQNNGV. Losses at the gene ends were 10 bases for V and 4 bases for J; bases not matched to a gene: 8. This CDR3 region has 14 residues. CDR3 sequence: CATGSGQGGTEAFF. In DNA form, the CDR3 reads TGTGCCACTGGCTCGGGACAGGGGGGCACTGAAGCTTTCTTT. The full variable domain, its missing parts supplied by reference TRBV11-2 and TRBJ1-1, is EAGVAQSPRYKIIEKRQSVAFWCNPISGHATLYWYQQILGQGPKLLIQFQNNGVVDDSQLPKDRFSAERLKGVDSTLKIQPAKLEDSAVYLCATGSGQGGTEAFFGQGTRLTVV.

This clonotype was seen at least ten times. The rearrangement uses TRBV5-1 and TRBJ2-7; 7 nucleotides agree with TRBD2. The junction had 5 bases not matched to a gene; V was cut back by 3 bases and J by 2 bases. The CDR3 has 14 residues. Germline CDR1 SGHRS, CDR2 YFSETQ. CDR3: CASSSRGDPYEQYF. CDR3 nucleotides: TGCGCCAGCAGCTCCCGGGGGGATCCCTACGAGCAGTACTTC.

In DNA, the CDR3 is TGTGCCACCAGCAGAGAACGGGGTGCCGAAAATCAGCCCCAGCATTTT. It encodes CATSRERGAENQPQHF. The chain joins TRBV15 to TRBJ1-5, with D hard to call. CDR1 is LNHNV, CDR2 YYDKDF, per germline (reference sequence). The CDR3 is 16 residues long. V was clipped by 0 bases and J by 4 bases, with 13 bases between them.

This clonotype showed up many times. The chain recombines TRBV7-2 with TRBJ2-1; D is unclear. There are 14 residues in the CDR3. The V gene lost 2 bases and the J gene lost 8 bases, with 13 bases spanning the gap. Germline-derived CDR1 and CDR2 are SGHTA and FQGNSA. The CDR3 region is CASSLLAKFHEQFF. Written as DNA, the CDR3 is TGTGCCAGCAGCTTATTGGCAAAGTTCCATGAGCAGTTCTTC.

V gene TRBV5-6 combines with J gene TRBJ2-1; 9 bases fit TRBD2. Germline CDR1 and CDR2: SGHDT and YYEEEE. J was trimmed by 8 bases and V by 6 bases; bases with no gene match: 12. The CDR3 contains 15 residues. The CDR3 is CASTFGPSGTDEQFF. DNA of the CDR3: TGTGCCAGCACTTTTGGCCCTAGCGGGACTGATGAGCAGTTCTTC.

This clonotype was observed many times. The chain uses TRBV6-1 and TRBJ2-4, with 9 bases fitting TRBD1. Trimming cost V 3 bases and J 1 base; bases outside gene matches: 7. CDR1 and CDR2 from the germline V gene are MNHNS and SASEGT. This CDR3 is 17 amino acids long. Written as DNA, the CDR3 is TGTGCCAGCAGTGATGGCCGGACAGGGGTGGCCAAAAACATTCAGTACTTC. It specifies CASSDGRTGVAKNIQYF.

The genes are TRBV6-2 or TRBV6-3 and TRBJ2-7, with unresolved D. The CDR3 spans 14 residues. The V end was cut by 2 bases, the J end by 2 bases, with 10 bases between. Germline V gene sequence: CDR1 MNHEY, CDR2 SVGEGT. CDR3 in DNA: TGTGCCAGCAGTTACCCCGGGCAGCCCTACGAGCAGTACTTC. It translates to CASSYPGQPYEQYF.

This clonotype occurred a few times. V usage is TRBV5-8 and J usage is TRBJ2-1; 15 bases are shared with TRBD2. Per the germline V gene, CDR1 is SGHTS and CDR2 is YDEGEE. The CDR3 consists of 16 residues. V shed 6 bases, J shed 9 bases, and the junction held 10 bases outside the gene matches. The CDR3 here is CASTARTSGRAGEQFF. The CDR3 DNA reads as TGTGCCAGCACCGCTCGGACTAGCGGGAGGGCCGGTGAGCAGTTCTTC.

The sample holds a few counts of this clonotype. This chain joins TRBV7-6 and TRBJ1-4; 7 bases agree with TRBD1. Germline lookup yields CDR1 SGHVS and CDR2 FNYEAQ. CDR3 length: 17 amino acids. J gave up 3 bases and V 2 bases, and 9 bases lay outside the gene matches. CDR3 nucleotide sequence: TGTGCCAGCAGCTTACAGGGGGGGGACGGACCTAATGAAAAACTGTTTTTT. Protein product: CASSLQGGDGPNEKLFF.

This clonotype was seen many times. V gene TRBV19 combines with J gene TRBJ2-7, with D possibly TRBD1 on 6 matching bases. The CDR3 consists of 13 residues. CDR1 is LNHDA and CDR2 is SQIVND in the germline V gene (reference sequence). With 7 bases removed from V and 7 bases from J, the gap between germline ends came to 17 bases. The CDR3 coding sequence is TGTGCCAGTAAGAACAGGGAACGGGGAGAGCAGTACTTC. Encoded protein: CASKNRERGEQYF.

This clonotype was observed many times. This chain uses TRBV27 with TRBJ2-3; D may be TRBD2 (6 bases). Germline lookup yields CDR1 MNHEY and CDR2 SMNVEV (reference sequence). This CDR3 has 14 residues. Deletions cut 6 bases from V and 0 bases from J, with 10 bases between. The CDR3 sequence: CASRVAGSTDTQYF. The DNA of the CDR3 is TGTGCCAGCAGGGTGGCGGGAAGCACAGATACGCAGTATTTT.

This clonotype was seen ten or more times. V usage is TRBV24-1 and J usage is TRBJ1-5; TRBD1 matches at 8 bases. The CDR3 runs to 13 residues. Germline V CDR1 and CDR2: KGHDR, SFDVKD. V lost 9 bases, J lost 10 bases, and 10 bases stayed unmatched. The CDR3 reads CATQWRTGQPQHF. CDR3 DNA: TGTGCCACCCAGTGGCGGACAGGGCAACCCCAGCATTTT.

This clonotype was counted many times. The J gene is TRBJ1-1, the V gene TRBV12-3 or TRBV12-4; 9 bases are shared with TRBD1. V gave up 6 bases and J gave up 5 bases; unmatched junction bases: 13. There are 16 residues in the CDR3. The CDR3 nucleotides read TGTGCCAGCAGCCCCGGGACAGGGTTTGTTGAGACTGAAGCTTTCTTT. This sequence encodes CASSPGTGFVETEAFF.

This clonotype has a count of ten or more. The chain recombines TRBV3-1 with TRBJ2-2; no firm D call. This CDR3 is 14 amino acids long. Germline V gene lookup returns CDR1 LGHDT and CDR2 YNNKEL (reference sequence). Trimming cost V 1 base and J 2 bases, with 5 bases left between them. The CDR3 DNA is TGTGCCAGCAGCCAAGGGTACAACACCGGGGAGCTGTTTTTT. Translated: CASSQGYNTGELFF.

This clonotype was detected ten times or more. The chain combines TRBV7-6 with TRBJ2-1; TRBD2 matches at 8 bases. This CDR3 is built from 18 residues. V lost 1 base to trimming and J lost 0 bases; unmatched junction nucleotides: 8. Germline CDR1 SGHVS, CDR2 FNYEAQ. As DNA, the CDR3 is TGTGCCAGCAGCTTAGTCCCCCAGCGGGAGAGCTCCTACAATGAGCAGTTCTTC. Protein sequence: CASSLVPQRESSYNEQFF.

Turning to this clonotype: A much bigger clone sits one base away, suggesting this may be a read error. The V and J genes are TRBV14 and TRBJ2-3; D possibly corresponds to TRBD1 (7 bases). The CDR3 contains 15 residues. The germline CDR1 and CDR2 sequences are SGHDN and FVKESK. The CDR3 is CASSQAQAGTDAQYF. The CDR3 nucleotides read TGTGCCAGCAGCCAAGCTCAGGCGGGGACAGATGCGCAGTATTTT.

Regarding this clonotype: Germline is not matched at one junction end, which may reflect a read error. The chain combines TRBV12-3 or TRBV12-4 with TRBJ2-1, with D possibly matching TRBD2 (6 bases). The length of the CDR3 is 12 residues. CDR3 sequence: CASSMDYFPQLF. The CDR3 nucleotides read TGTGCCAGCAGTATGGACTATTTCCCGCAGCTCTTC.

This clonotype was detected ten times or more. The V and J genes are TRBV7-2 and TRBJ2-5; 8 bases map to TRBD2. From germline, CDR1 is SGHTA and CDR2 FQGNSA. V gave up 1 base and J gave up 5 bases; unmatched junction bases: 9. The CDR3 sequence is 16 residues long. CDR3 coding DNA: TGTGCCAGCAGCTTAGTTGCGGGAGGCTTCCGGGAGACCCAGTACTTC. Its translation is CASSLVAGGFRETQYF.

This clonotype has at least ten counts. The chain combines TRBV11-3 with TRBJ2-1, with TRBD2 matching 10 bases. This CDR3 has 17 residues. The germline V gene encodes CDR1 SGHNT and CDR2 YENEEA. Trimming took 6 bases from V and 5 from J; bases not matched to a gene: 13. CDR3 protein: CASRLAGEREGDNEQFF. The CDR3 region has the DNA TGTGCCAGCAGGCTAGCGGGAGAGCGGGAGGGGGACAATGAGCAGTTCTTC.

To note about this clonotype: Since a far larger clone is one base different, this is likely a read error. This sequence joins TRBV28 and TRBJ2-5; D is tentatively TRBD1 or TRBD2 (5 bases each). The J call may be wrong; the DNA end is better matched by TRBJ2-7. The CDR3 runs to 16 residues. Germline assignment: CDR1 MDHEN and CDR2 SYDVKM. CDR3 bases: TGTGCCAGCAGTTTAGGTCCCTCACAGGAGGCAGGCGAGCAGTACTTC. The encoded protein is CASSLGPSQEAGEQYF.

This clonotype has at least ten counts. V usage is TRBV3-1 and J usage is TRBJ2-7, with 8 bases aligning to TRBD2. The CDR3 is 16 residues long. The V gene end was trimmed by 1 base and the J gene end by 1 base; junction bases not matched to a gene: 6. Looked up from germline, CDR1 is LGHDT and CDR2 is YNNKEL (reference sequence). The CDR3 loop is CASSQGTGGRSYEQYF. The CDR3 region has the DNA TGTGCCAGCAGCCAAGGGACGGGCGGGAGGTCCTACGAGCAGTACTTC.